This TCR beta chain was identified in a study of T cells in localized non-small cell lung cancer. Study results and limitations: Only one tumor region went through sequencing, so heterogeneity may still be there. Adjacent uninvolved lung had the highest clonality, suggesting focused antigen responses.

Turning to this clone: Its antigen is unidentified.

Produced via immunoSEQ multiplex PCR; TCRdb's table is partial and in-frame only. The data contain around 25,000 clones, under 90% of them singletons. Trimming pared 2 bases from V and 11 bases from J, leaving 21 bases between. This CDR3 has 15 amino acids. In germline, CDR1 is SEHNR, CDR2 FQNEAQ (reference sequence). This specimen consisted of peripheral blood, obtained before any cancer treatment. The sequence derives from a man between 40 and 69 years old with stage I squamous cell lung carcinoma. The chain uses TRBV7-9 and TRBJ1-1; TRBD1 is a possible D gene (5 bases). The CDR3 bases are TGTGCCAGCAGCTTAAGTATCCAGGGTCAAATTGAGGCTTTCTTT. Encoded protein: CASSLSIQGQIEAFF. Drawing the rest from reference TRBV7-9 and TRBJ1-1, the complete variable domain is DTGVSQNPRHKITKRGQNVTFRCDPISEHNRLYWYRQTLGQGPEFLTYFQNEAQLEKSRLLSDRFSAERPKGSFSTLEIQRTEQGDSAMYLCASSLSIQGQIEAFFGQGTRLTVV.